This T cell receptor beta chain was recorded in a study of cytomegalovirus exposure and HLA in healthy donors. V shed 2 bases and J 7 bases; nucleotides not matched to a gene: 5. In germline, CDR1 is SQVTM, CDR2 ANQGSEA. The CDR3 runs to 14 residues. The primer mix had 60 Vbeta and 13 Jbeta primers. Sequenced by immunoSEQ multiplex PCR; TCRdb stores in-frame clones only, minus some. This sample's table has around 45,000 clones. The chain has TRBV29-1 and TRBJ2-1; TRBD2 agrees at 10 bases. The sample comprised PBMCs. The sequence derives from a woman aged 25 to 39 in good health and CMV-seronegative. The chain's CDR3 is CSVELQREGNEQFF. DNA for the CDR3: TGCAGCGTTGAACTGCAGCGGGAGGGGAATGAGCAGTTCTTC.